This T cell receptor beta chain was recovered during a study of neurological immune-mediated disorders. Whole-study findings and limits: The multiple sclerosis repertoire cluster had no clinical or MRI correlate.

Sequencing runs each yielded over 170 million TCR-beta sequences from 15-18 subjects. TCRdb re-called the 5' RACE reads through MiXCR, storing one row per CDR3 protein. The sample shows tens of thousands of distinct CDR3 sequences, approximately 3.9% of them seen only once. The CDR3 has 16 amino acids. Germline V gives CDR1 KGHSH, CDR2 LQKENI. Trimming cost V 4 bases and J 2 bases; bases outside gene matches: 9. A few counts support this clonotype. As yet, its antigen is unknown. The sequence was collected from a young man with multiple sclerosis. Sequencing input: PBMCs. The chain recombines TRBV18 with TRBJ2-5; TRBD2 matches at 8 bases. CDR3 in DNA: TGTGCCAGCTCACTGGGACTAGGTAAAGGACAAGAGACCCAGTACTTC. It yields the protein CASSLGLGKGQETQYF.